The rows below give T cell receptor beta chains drawn from one sample of a study of Ad26.COV2.S vaccination and SARS-CoV-2 variants. Libraries were prepared by immunoSEQ multiplex PCR; TCRdb keeps only in-frame clonotypes and omits some of them. The sample contains roughly 350,000 clones, approximately 90% of which appear only once. This specimen was peripheral blood, taken in a trial of Ad26.COV2.S vaccine versus placebo. These receptors originate from a person between 18 and 59 years old who received the Ad26.COV2.S COVID-19 vaccine or a placebo. Each CDR3 is given with its conserved first and last residue. The D gene is left open where the match is weak. Clone size appears in some rows only: once, few, many, or a class for an expanded clone.

>TRBV19|NA|NA|TRBJ1-5
CASSPPDSFNQPQHF
TGTGCCAGTAGTCCCCCGGACAGTTTCAATCAGCCCCAGCATTTT
>TRBV28|NA|NA|TRBJ1-5
CASSLIGQPQHF
TGTGCCAGCAGTTTAATAGGTCAGCCCCAGCATTTT
>TRBV19|NA|NA|TRBJ1-4
CASSISPGDEKLFF
TGTGCCAGTAGTATATCCCCTGGAGATGAAAAACTGTTTTTT
>TRBV28|NA|NA|TRBJ2-2
CASRATNTGELFF
TGTGCCAGCAGGGCAACGAACACCGGGGAGCTGTTTTTT
>TRBV5-4|NA|NA|TRBJ1-5
CASSLDPDQPQHF
TGTGCCAGCAGCTTGGATCCGGACCAGCCCCAGCATTTT
>TRBV7-2|TRBD1|NA|TRBJ2-1
CASSTSGTGVNEQFF
TGTGCCAGCAGCACCTCCGGGACAGGGGTAAATGAGCAGTTCTTC
>TRBV6-6|NA|NA|TRBJ2-3
CASSYRDTQYF
TGTGCCAGCAGTTACCGGGATACGCAGTATTTT
>TRBV3-1/TRBV3-2|TRBD1|NA|TRBJ1-3
CASSPEPWRQGAAGNTIYF
TGTGCCAGCAGCCCAGAACCATGGCGACAGGGGGCAGCTGGAAACACCATATATTTT
>TRBV24-1|NA|NA|TRBJ2-1
CATSDFPHNEQFF
TGTGCCACCAGTGATTTCCCCCACAATGAGCAGTTCTTC
>TRBV6-1|NA|NA|TRBJ1-5
CASSESAGVSNQPQHF
TGTGCCAGCAGTGAATCCGCGGGGGTGAGCAATCAGCCCCAGCATTTT
>TRBV18|NA|NA|TRBJ1-5
CASSVSGFSNQPQHF
TGTGCCAGCTCAGTATCGGGGTTCAGCAATCAGCCCCAGCATTTT
>TRBV6-5|NA|few|TRBJ2-7
CASKADSGYEQYF
TGTGCCAGCAAGGCCGACTCGGGCTACGAGCAGTACTTC
>TRBV3-1/TRBV3-2|TRBD1|NA|TRBJ1-1
CASSQRQGGTEAFF
TGTGCCAGCAGCCAACGACAGGGAGGGACTGAAGCTTTCTTT
>TRBV5-4|NA|NA|TRBJ1-1
CASSPGPQNTEAFF
TGTGCCAGCAGCCCCGGACCGCAAAACACTGAAGCTTTCTTT
>TRBV4-2|NA|NA|TRBJ2-1
CASSQVPYSRGAYNEQFF
TGTGCCAGCAGCCAAGTTCCCTATTCTAGAGGGGCCTACAATGAGCAGTTCTTC
>TRBV20-1|NA|once|TRBJ2-3
CSASQGDWGTDTQYF
TGCAGTGCTAGTCAGGGAGATTGGGGCACAGATACGCAGTATTTT
>TRBV5-4|TRBD1|NA|TRBJ2-7
CASSLGQGFYEQYF
TGTGCCAGCAGCTTGGGACAGGGGTTCTACGAGCAGTACTTC
>TRBV6-5|NA|NA|TRBJ2-7
CASSYSRTGHEQYF
TGTGCCAGCAGTTACTCGAGAACCGGGCACGAGCAGTACTTC
>TRBV6-2/TRBV6-3|TRBD2|once|TRBJ2-3
CASSAGTSGGTSTDTQYF
TGTGCCAGCAGTGCCGGGACTAGCGGGGGCACTAGCACAGATACGCAGTATTTT
>TRBV6-4|TRBD2|NA|TRBJ2-3
CASSEAGGGADTQYF
TGTGCCAGCAGTGAGGCGGGAGGAGGCGCAGATACGCAGTATTTT
>TRBV4-3|NA|NA|TRBJ2-3
CASSQGLRGTDTQYF
TGCGCCAGCAGCCAGGGCCTTCGGGGCACAGATACGCAGTATTTT
>TRBV19|TRBD1|NA|TRBJ1-1
CASGTGVNTEAFF
TGTGCCAGCGGTACAGGGGTGAACACTGAAGCTTTCTTT
>TRBV7-8|TRBD1|NA|TRBJ1-2
CASSLAKTGATRAF
TGTGCCAGCAGCTTAGCTAAGACAGGGGCGACGAGGGCCTTC
>TRBV5-1|NA|NA|TRBJ2-3
CASSPGTEVDTQYF
TGCGCCAGCAGTCCCGGGACGGAGGTGGATACGCAGTATTTT
>TRBV18|TRBD1|NA|TRBJ1-1
CASSPGTESEAFF
TGTGCCAGCTCACCGGGGACAGAGTCTGAAGCTTTCTTT
>TRBV5-1|TRBD2|NA|TRBJ2-3
CASSPGTSVTDTQYF
TGCGCCAGCAGCCCGGGGACTAGCGTTACAGATACGCAGTATTTT
>TRBV5-1|NA|NA|TRBJ1-2
CASSTTDNYGYTF
TGCGCCAGCAGCACGACGGATAACTATGGCTACACCTTC
>TRBV5-1|NA|NA|TRBJ1-6
CASSLSSSYNSPLHF
TGCGCCAGCAGCTTGTCCAGCTCCTATAATTCACCCCTCCACTTT
>TRBV7-9|TRBD1|NA|TRBJ2-7
CASSLGTGAYEQYF
TGTGCCAGCAGCTTAGGGACAGGGGCTTACGAGCAGTACTTC
>TRBV7-2|NA|once|TRBJ2-2
CASSLRTTNTGELFF
TGTGCCAGCAGCTTAAGGACAACGAACACCGGGGAGCTGTTTTTT
>TRBV12-3/TRBV12-4|NA|NA|TRBJ1-2
CASSQAAWYGYTF
TGTGCCAGCAGCCAAGCGGCCTGGTATGGCTACACCTTC
>TRBV9|NA|NA|TRBJ1-2
CASSLTGIYGYTF
TGTGCCAGCAGCCTGACAGGAATATATGGCTACACCTTC
>TRBV5-1|TRBD1|NA|TRBJ2-7
CASSAGDSPYEQYF
TGCGCCAGCAGCGCCGGGGACAGTCCCTACGAGCAGTACTTC
>TRBV7-6|TRBD2|NA|TRBJ2-3
CASSSSGGDTDTQYF
TGTGCCAGCAGCTCTAGCGGGGGAGACACAGATACGCAGTATTTT
>TRBV28|NA|NA|TRBJ1-2
CASSLSGREAYTF
TGTGCCAGCAGTTTGAGTGGCAGGGAAGCCTACACCTTC
>TRBV30|NA|NA|TRBJ1-1
CAWSPVGTEAFF
TGTGCCTGGAGTCCGGTTGGCACTGAAGCTTTCTTT
>TRBV19|NA|NA|TRBJ2-6
CASSDVGSGANVLTF
TGTGCCAGTAGTGACGTCGGGTCTGGGGCCAACGTCCTGACTTTC
>TRBV19|TRBD2|NA|TRBJ2-6
CASSMGLAGSGANVLTF
TGTGCCAGTAGTATGGGACTAGCGGGCTCTGGGGCCAACGTCCTGACTTTC
>TRBV5-4|NA|NA|TRBJ2-2
CASSLVAGGRVTGELFF
TGTGCCAGCAGCTTGGTAGCCGGGGGCCGTGTCACCGGGGAGCTGTTTTTT
>TRBV7-2|TRBD2|NA|TRBJ2-3
CASSLEFLAGGPADTQYF
TGTGCCAGCAGCTTAGAGTTCCTAGCGGGGGGGCCTGCAGATACGCAGTATTTT
>TRBV5-1|NA|NA|TRBJ1-4
CASSFNLGTNEKLFF
TGCGCCAGCAGCTTTAATTTGGGGACTAATGAAAAACTGTTTTTT
>TRBV29-1|TRBD2|NA|TRBJ2-7
CSVERVAGGTYEQYF
TGCAGCGTTGAACGGGTAGCGGGAGGAACCTACGAGCAGTACTTC
>TRBV24-1|TRBD1|NA|TRBJ2-5
CATNLDRGRETQYF
TGTGCCACCAACCTAGACAGGGGGCGAGAGACCCAGTACTTC
>TRBV6-5|TRBD1|NA|TRBJ2-1
CASSPDRALSNEQFF
TGTGCCAGCAGTCCCGACAGGGCCCTTTCCAATGAGCAGTTCTTC
>TRBV20-1|NA|NA|TRBJ1-2
CSASGNPNYGYTF
TGCAGTGCTAGTGGGAACCCTAACTATGGCTACACCTTC
>TRBV28|NA|NA|TRBJ2-7
CASSLSNWAYEQYF
TGTGCCAGCAGTTTAAGTAATTGGGCCTACGAGCAGTACTTC
>TRBV19|NA|NA|TRBJ1-2
CASSIRLSYTF
TGTGCCAGTAGTATACGGCTTAGCTACACCTTC
>TRBV6-5|TRBD1|NA|TRBJ2-7
CASSYGDRSSYEQYF
TGTGCCAGCAGTTACGGGGACAGGTCCTCCTACGAGCAGTACTTC
>TRBV10-1|NA|NA|TRBJ2-7
CASSESRVTEQYF
TGCGCCAGCAGTGAGTCAAGGGTCACGGAGCAGTACTTC
>TRBV6-2/TRBV6-3|TRBD1|NA|TRBJ2-1
CASSSQGAYNEQFF
TGTGCCAGCAGTTCCCAGGGGGCCTACAATGAGCAGTTCTTC
>TRBV19|NA|once|TRBJ2-2
CASSKRTDANTGELFF
TGTGCCAGTAGTAAGCGGACGGACGCGAACACCGGGGAGCTGTTTTTT
>TRBV28|NA|NA|TRBJ2-6
CASSFPAGANVLTF
TGTGCCAGCAGTTTCCCGGCTGGGGCCAACGTCCTGACTTTC
>TRBV7-6|NA|few|TRBJ2-2
CASSFRVAGELFF
TGTGCCAGCAGCTTTAGAGTAGCCGGGGAGCTGTTTTTT
>TRBV30|TRBD1|NA|TRBJ1-6
CAWSYRGLSSYNSPLHF
TGTGCCTGGAGTTACAGGGGGCTCAGCTCCTATAATTCACCCCTCCACTTT